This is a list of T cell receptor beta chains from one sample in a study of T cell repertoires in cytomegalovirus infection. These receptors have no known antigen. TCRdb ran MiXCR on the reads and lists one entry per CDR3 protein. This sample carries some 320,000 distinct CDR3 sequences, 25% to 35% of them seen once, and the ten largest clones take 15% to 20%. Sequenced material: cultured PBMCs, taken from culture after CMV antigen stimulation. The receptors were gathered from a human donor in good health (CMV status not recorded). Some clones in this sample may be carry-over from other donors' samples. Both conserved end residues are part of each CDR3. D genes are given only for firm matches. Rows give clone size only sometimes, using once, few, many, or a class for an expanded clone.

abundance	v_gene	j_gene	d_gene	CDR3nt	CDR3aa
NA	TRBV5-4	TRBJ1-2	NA	TGTGCCCGCGGTACACCGGGGGGTGATGGCTACACCTTC	CARGTPGGDGYTF
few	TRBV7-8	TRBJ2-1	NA	TGTGCCAGCAGCCGGGGCAGGGTTCGGTCCTACAATGAGCAGTTCTTC	CASSRGRVRSYNEQFF
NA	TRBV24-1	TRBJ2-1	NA	TGTGCCACCAGTGATGGGGACGTTAAGAATGAGCAGTTCTTC	CATSDGDVKNEQFF
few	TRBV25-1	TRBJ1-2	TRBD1	TGTGCCAGCAGTTGGACAGGGCATGGCTACACCTTC	CASSWTGHGYTF
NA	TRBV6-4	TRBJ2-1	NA	TGTGCCAGCAGTACCGTGGGGATCGGTGAGCAGTTCTTC	CASSTVGIGEQFF
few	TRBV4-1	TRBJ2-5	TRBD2	TGCGCCAGCAGCCAAGCCCCTGGGACTAGCGGGAGATGGGTAGAGACCCAGTACTTC	CASSQAPGTSGRWVETQYF
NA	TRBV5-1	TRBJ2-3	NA	TGCGCCAGCAGCTTGCGTCAGTGGACAGATACGCAGTATTTT	CASSLRQWTDTQYF
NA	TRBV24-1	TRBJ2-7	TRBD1	TGTGCCACCAGTGCCGCTCCGGGACAGGGATTATACGAGCAGTACTTC	CATSAAPGQGLYEQYF
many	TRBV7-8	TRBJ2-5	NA	TGTGCCAGCAGCTTAGTAGGGGTGGGAGAGACCCAGTACTTC	CASSLVGVGETQYF
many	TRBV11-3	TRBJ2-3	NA	TGTGCCAGCAGCTGGAGGGGAACAGATACGCAGTATTTT	CASSWRGTDTQYF
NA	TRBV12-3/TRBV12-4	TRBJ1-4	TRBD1	TGTGCCAGCAGTTCTGACAGGGGTCGTGAAGAAAAACTGTTTTTT	CASSSDRGREEKLFF
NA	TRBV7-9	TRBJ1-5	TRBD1	TGTGCCAGCAGCTTCGGGACAGGGGATCGTCAGCCCCAGCATTTT	CASSFGTGDRQPQHF
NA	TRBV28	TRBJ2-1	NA	TGTGCCATCGCAACCGGGACAACTGGGAATGAGCAGTTCTTC	CAIATGTTGNEQFF
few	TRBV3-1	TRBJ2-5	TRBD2	TGTGCCAGCAGCCCGGGGACTAGCCGGCAAGAGACCCAGTACTTC	CASSPGTSRQETQYF
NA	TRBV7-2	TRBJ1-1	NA	TGTGCCAGCAGCCAGACAGGAATCTTTAACACTGAAGCTTTCTTT	CASSQTGIFNTEAFF
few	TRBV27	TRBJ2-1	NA	TGTGCCAGCAGTCCAATGCCGAGAGGGATTGGCTCCTACAATGAGCAGTTCTTC	CASSPMPRGIGSYNEQFF
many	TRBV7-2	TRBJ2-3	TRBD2	TGTGCCAGCAGCCGGGGGGGACTAGCGGGTATAAGTGGGACAGATACGCAGTATTTT	CASSRGGLAGISGTDTQYF
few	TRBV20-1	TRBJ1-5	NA	TGCAGTGCTAGACCTTTCGGGACGCCGAGCAATCAGCCCCAGCATTTT	CSARPFGTPSNQPQHF
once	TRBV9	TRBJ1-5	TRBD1	TGTGCCAGCAGTAGAGGAGGGACAGGGGACAATCAGCCCCAGCATTTT	CASSRGGTGDNQPQHF
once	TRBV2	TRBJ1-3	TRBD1	TGTGCCAGCAGTGAGACAGGGATCCCTGGAAACACCATATATTTT	CASSETGIPGNTIYF
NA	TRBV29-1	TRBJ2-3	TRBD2	TGCAGCGTTCCGGGACTAGCGGGGGGCAAGAGCACAGATACGCAGTATTTT	CSVPGLAGGKSTDTQYF
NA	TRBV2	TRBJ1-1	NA	TGTGCCACTACCGGGTCCTCAGGGAGGACTGAAGCTTTCTTT	CATTGSSGRTEAFF
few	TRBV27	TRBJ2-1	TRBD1	TGTGCCAGCAGTTTCCGGGACAGGGGCAATGAGCAGTTCTTC	CASSFRDRGNEQFF
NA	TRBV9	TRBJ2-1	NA	TGTGCCAGCAGCTCCGATGGGGCCCGGGGCAATGAGCAGTTCTTC	CASSSDGARGNEQFF
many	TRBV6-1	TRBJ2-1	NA	TGTGCCAGCAGCGGAGGGGACTTCAATGAGCAGTTCTTC	CASSGGDFNEQFF
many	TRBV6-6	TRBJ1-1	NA	TGTGCCAGCAGTCAAACAGGCAACACTGAAGCTTTCTTT	CASSQTGNTEAFF
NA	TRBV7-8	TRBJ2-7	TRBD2	TGTGCCAGCAGCCTGAGACTAGCGGGAGGCCCCATCCTTTCCTACGAGCAGTACTTC	CASSLRLAGGPILSYEQYF
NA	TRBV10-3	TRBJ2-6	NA	TGTGCCATCAGTCCCCCAGGACGGTCCTCTGGGGCCAACGTCCTGACTTTC	CAISPPGRSSGANVLTF
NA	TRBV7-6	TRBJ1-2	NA	TGTGCCAGCAGCCCCGTCAGCGCTGGCTACACCTTC	CASSPVSAGYTF
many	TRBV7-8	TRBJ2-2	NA	TGTGCCAGCAGAGGGGGGCCGAACACCGGGGAGCTGTTTTTT	CASRGGPNTGELFF
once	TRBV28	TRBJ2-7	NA	TGTGCCAGCAGTCTCATCGGGGGAGGAACCTCCTACGAGCAGTACTTC	CASSLIGGGTSYEQYF
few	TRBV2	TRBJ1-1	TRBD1	TGTGCCAGCATCTGGGCTGGGACAGCGAACACTGAAGCTTTCTTT	CASIWAGTANTEAFF
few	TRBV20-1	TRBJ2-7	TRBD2	TGCAGTGCTAGGGCCCTACTAGCGGGAGGGCCTGACGAGCAGTACTTC	CSARALLAGGPDEQYF
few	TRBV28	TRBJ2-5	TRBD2	TGTGCCAGCAGTTTAGGGATAATTAGGGAAAGGAGGACTAGCGGGAGAGAAACGGAGACCCAGTACTTC	CASSLGIIRERRTSGRETETQYF
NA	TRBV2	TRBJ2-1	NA	TGTGCCAGCATTCGGGACGCCTACAATGAGCAGTTCTTC	CASIRDAYNEQFF
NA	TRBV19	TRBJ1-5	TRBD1	TGTGCCAGCCACGACAGGGGACGGGAGCAGCCCCAGCATTTT	CASHDRGREQPQHF
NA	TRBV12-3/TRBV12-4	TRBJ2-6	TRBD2	TGTGCCAGCAGTCTCGGTCCGGCGGGGGCTGGGGCCAACGTCCTGACTTTC	CASSLGPAGAGANVLTF
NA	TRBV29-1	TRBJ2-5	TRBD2	TGCAGCGTTACCGGACTAGCGGGAGAAAGGAGCCCCCAAGAGACCCAGTACTTC	CSVTGLAGERSPQETQYF
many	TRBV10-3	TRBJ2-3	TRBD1	TGTGCCATCAGTACTGGGACAGGGGGCACAGATACGCAGTATTTT	CAISTGTGGTDTQYF
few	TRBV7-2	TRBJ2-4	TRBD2	TGTGCCAGCAGCTTAGCTAGCGGGGGAAACATTCAGTACTTC	CASSLASGGNIQYF
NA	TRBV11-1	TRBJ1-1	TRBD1	TGTGCCAGCAGGGTAAACAGGGGTACGGGTATGGGCTCTGAAGCTTTCTTT	CASRVNRGTGMGSEAFF
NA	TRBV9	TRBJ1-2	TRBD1	TGTGCCAGCAGCGTAGATGGAGGACAGGGGGCTTTGCCCCTAGGCTACACCTTC	CASSVDGGQGALPLGYTF
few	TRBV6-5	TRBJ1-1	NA	TGTGCCAGCAGTTACTCGACGCACAGCAACACTGAAGCTTTCTTT	CASSYSTHSNTEAFF
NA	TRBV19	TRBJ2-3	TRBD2	TGTGCCAGTAGTAGCGCGACTAGCGAAGATACGCAGTATTTT	CASSSATSEDTQYF
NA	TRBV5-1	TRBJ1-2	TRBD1	TGCGCCAGCAGCTTTGGACAGGGGGAAGTAGGAGGCTACACCTTC	CASSFGQGEVGGYTF
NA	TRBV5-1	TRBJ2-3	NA	TGCGCCAGCGGACGGACAGGCGGGATAACAGATACGCAGTATTTT	CASGRTGGITDTQYF
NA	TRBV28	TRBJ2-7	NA	TGTGCCAGCAGACGCCGGGACACCTCCTACGAGCAGTACTTC	CASRRRDTSYEQYF
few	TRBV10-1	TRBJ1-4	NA	TGCGCCAGCAGTGAAGGAAAAGGGGCAACTAATGAAAAACTGTTTTTT	CASSEGKGATNEKLFF
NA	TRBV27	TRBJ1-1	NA	TGTGCCAGCAAGACAGTCCCGAACACTGAAGCTTTCTTT	CASKTVPNTEAFF
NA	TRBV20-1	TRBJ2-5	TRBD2	TGCAGTGCTAGCGAACTAGCGGGGGGTATCGAGACCCAGTACTTC	CSASELAGGIETQYF
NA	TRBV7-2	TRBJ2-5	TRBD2	TGTGCCAGCAGCCCCGCGGGACTAGTAGGGGAGACCCAGTACTTC	CASSPAGLVGETQYF
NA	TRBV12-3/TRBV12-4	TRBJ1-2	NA	TGTGCCAGCATCAAATTCGGACAGCATTTTAACTATGGCTACACCTTC	CASIKFGQHFNYGYTF
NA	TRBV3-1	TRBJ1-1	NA	TGTGCCAGCAGCCAAGAGTGGACAGTCTTGAACACTGAAGCTTTCTTT	CASSQEWTVLNTEAFF
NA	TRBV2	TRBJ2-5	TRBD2	TGTGCCAGCACGGGGGGGCGCGGTGAGACCCAGTACTTC	CASTGGRGETQYF
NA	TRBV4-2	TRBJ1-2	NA	TGTGCCAGCAGCCAAGATCAAAGTGGTCAGGGACTAAAGGGCTACACCTTC	CASSQDQSGQGLKGYTF
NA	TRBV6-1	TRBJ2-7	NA	TGTGCCAGCGGACCCGGGACCCTATGGGGAGAGCAGTACTTC	CASGPGTLWGEQYF
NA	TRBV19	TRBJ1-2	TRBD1	TGTGCCAGTATGACCTTGGCACAGGGGGCGAGTAACTATGGCTACACCTTC	CASMTLAQGASNYGYTF
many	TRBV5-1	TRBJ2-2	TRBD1	TGCGCCAGCAGCTTAATCTCCGGGACAGGGAACACCGGGGAGCTGTTTTTT	CASSLISGTGNTGELFF
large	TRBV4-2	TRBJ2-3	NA	TGTGCCAGCAGCCAAGATGGCTCGATCGATACGCAGTATTTT	CASSQDGSIDTQYF